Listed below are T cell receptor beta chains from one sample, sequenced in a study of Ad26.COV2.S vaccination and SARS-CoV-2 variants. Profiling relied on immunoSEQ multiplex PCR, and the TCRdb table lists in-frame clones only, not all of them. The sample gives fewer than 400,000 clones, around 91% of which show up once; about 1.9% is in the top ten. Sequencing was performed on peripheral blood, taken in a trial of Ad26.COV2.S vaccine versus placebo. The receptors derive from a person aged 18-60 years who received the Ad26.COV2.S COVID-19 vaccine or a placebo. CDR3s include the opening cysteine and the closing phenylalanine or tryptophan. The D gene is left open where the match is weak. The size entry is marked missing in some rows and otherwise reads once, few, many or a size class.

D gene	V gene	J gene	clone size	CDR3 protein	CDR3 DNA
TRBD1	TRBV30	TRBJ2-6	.	CAWSSDRVNSGANVLTF	TGTGCCTGGAGTTCGGACAGGGTAAATTCTGGGGCCAACGTCCTGACTTTC
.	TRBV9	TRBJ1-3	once	CASSVGDSSGNTIYF	TGTGCCAGCAGCGTTGGTGACAGCTCTGGAAACACCATATATTTT
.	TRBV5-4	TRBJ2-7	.	CASSFGPRGSYEQYF	TGTGCCAGCAGCTTCGGACCTAGGGGCTCCTACGAGCAGTACTTC
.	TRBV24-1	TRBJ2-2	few	CATSDLTDTGELFF	TGTGCCACCAGTGATTTGACAGACACCGGGGAGCTGTTTTTT
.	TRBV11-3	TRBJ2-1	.	CASSLDRGPWNEQFF	TGTGCCAGCAGCTTAGACCGCGGACCTTGGAATGAGCAGTTCTTC
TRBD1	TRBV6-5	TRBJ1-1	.	CASRMTGLAEAFF	TGTGCCAGCAGAATGACAGGGTTGGCTGAAGCTTTCTTT
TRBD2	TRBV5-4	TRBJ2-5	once	CASSLAGTSGQETQYF	TGTGCCAGCAGCTTGGCGGGGACTAGCGGACAAGAGACCCAGTACTTC
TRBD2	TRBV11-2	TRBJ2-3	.	CASSLLPGLDGGTQYF	TGTGCCAGCAGCCTTTTACCGGGACTAGATGGGGGTACGCAGTATTTT
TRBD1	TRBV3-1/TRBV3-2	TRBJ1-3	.	CASSQGQGNTIYF	TGTGCCAGCAGCCAGGGACAGGGAAACACCATATATTTT
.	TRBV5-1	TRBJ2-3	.	CASSRESLKGTQYF	TGCGCCAGCAGCAGGGAATCGCTAAAGGGTACGCAGTATTTT
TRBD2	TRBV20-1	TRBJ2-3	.	CSASLRLAIDTQYF	TGCAGTGCTAGTTTGAGACTAGCTATAGATACGCAGTATTTT
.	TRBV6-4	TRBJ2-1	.	CASTPHRAPRPNEQFF	TGTGCCAGCACTCCTCACAGGGCCCCCAGACCAAATGAGCAGTTCTTC
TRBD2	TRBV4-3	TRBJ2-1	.	CASSLRVGLEYEQFF	TGCGCCAGCAGCCTCCGAGTAGGACTAGAGTATGAGCAGTTCTTC
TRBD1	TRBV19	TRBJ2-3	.	CASSIDGTGGTDTQYF	TGTGCCAGTAGTATAGATGGGACAGGGGGCACAGATACGCAGTATTTT
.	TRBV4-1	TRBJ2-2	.	CASSRDGTLNTGELFF	TGCGCCAGCAGCCGGGACGGGACTCTGAACACCGGGGAGCTGTTTTTT
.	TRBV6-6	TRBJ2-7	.	CATGVGRNSYEQYF	TGTGCCACAGGGGTGGGCCGGAACTCCTACGAGCAGTACTTC
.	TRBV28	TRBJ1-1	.	CASSFLGRLRGTEAFF	TGTGCCAGCAGTTTCTTAGGACGTCTGAGGGGAACTGAAGCTTTCTTT
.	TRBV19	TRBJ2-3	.	CASSQRLGGSTDTQYF	TGTGCCAGTAGTCAACGGCTGGGGGGCAGCACAGATACGCAGTATTTT
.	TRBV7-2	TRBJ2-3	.	CASKQGGRSTDTQYF	TGTGCCAGCAAACAGGGTGGGCGGAGCACAGATACGCAGTATTTT
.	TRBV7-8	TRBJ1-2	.	CASSLASQGLGYTF	TGTGCCAGCAGCTTAGCTTCTCAGGGGCTCGGCTACACCTTC
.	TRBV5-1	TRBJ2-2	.	CASSLGPSWTEKNTGELFF	TGCGCCAGCAGCTTGGGGCCCTCCTGGACGGAGAAGAACACCGGGGAGCTGTTTTTT
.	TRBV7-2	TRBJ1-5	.	CASSLVGNGNQPQHF	TGTGCCAGCAGCTTAGTAGGGAATGGGAATCAGCCCCAGCATTTT
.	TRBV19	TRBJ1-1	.	CASSIGTADTEAFF	TGTGCCAGTAGTATAGGGACAGCGGACACTGAAGCTTTCTTT
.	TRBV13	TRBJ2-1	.	CASSFLSRENNEQFF	TGTGCCAGCAGCTTTCTTTCCCGGGAAAACAATGAGCAGTTCTTC
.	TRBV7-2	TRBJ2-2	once	CASSFVRGTGELFF	TGTGCCAGCAGCTTCGTAAGGGGCACCGGGGAGCTGTTTTTT
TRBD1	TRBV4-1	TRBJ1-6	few	CASSQQGAPNSPLHF	TGCGCCAGCAGCCAACAGGGGGCTCCTAATTCACCCCTCCACTTT
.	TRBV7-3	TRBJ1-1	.	CASSLVGNTEAFF	TGTGCCAGCAGCCTGGTGGGGAACACTGAAGCTTTCTTT
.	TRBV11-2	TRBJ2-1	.	CASSFSLGANEQFF	TGTGCCAGCAGCTTTTCCCTTGGGGCCAATGAGCAGTTCTTC
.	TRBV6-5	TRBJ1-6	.	CASSYRSTGLDSPLHF	TGTGCCAGCAGTTACCGGTCGACAGGCCTGGATTCACCCCTCCACTTT
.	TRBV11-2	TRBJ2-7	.	CASSGIGVHEQYF	TGTGCCAGCAGCGGAATAGGGGTCCACGAGCAGTACTTC
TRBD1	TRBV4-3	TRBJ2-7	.	CASSQGSGGYEQYF	TGCGCCAGCAGCCAAGGTTCAGGGGGCTACGAGCAGTACTTC
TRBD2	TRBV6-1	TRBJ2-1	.	CASSVYAAGDSNEQFF	TGTGCCAGCAGTGTTTATGCGGCGGGAGATTCGAATGAGCAGTTCTTC
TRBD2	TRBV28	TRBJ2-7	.	CASSFHSTRLAGSYEQYF	TGTGCCAGCAGTTTTCATTCCACTCGACTAGCGGGTTCCTACGAGCAGTACTTC
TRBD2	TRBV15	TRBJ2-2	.	CATSRDGGGTGELFF	TGTGCCACCAGCAGAGATGGGGGGGGCACCGGGGAGCTGTTTTTT
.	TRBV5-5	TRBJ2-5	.	CASSFRGYQETQYF	TGTGCCAGCAGCTTCCGAGGGTACCAAGAGACCCAGTACTTC
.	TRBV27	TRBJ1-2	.	CASSFGQGGYTF	TGTGCCAGCAGTTTCGGGCAGGGTGGCTACACCTTC
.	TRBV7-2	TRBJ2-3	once	CASSPGTSTSTDTQYF	TGTGCCAGCAGCCCCGGGACTTCGACTAGCACAGATACGCAGTATTTT
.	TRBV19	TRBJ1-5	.	CASSISATANQPQHF	TGTGCCAGTAGTATAAGTGCAACAGCAAATCAGCCCCAGCATTTT
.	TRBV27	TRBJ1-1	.	CASSSPGLNTEAFF	TGTGCCAGCAGTTCCCCGGGACTGAACACTGAAGCTTTCTTT
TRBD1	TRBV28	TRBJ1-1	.	CASRGTGANTEAFF	TGTGCCAGCAGAGGGACAGGGGCGAACACTGAAGCTTTCTTT
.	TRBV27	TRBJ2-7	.	CASSPRRISSYEQYF	TGTGCCAGCAGTCCCCGACGGATTTCGTCCTACGAGCAGTACTTC
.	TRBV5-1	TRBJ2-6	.	CASSLESSGANVLTF	TGCGCCAGCAGCTTGGAGAGTTCTGGGGCCAACGTCCTGACTTTC
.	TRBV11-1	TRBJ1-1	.	CASSSYIGEAFF	TGTGCCAGCAGCTCATACATCGGTGAAGCTTTCTTT
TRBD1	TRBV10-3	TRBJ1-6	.	CAIRDRDSPLHF	TGTGCCATCCGGGACAGGGATTCACCCCTCCACTTT
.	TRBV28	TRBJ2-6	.	CASSLASGANVLTF	TGTGCCAGCAGTTTAGCCTCTGGGGCCAACGTCCTGACTTTC
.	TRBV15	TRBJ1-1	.	CATSRDLRTNTEAFF	TGTGCCACCAGCAGAGATCTACGGACGAACACTGAAGCTTTCTTT
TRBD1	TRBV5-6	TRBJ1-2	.	CASSDTGGNGYTF	TGTGCCAGCAGCGACACAGGGGGGAATGGCTACACCTTC
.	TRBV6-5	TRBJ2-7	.	CASSYSPGVGRDEQYF	TGTGCCAGCAGTTACTCCCCAGGGGTGGGACGTGATGAGCAGTACTTC
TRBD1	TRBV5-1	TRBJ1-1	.	CASSLAQGVNTEAFF	TGCGCCAGCAGCTTGGCGCAGGGGGTGAACACTGAAGCTTTCTTT
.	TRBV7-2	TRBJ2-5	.	CASSPRRGETQYF	TGTGCCAGCAGCCCAAGGAGGGGCGAGACCCAGTACTTC
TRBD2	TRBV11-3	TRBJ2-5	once	CASSIFRPLAGGETQYF	TGTGCCAGCAGCATCTTCCGGCCACTAGCGGGAGGTGAGACCCAGTACTTC
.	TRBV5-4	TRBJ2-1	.	CASTRGEQFF	TGTGCCAGCACCCGGGGGGAGCAGTTCTTC
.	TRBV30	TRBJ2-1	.	CAWSRGYDEQFF	TGTGCCTGGAGTCGAGGGTATGATGAGCAGTTCTTC
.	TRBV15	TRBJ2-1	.	CATSREGSHNEQFF	TGTGCCACCAGCAGAGAAGGTAGCCACAATGAGCAGTTCTTC
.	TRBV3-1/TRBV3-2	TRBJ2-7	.	CASSQDPREQYF	TGTGCCAGCAGCCAAGATCCCCGGGAGCAGTACTTC
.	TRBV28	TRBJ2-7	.	CASSSEYEQYF	TGTGCCAGCAGTTCAGAGTACGAGCAGTACTTC
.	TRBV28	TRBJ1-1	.	CASSLPLRGRGGTEAFF	TGTGCCAGCAGTTTACCCTTGAGGGGCAGGGGAGGCACTGAAGCTTTCTTT
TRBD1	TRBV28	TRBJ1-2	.	CAIGQGANYGYTF	TGTGCCATAGGACAGGGGGCTAACTATGGCTACACCTTC
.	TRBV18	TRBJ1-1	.	CASSPRGGASTEAFF	TGTGCCAGCTCACCCCGAGGGGGGGCCAGTACTGAAGCTTTCTTT